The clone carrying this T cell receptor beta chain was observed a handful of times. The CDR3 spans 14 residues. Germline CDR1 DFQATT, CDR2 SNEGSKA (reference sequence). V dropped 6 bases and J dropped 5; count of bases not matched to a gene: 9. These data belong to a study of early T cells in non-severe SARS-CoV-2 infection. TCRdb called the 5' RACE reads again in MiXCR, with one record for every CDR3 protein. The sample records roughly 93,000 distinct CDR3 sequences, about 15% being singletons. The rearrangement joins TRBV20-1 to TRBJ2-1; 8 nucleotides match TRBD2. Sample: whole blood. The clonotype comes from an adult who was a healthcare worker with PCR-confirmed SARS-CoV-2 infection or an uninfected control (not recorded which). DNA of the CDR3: TGCAGTGCCCTCGGGGGGGCTGGGAACAATGAGCAGTTCTTC. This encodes CSALGGAGNNEQFF.